The 21 T cell receptor beta chains reported below all come from one sample, sequenced in a study of post-analysis software for immune sequencing data. The study's findings and limits: Among 4 or 5 TRBV segments more frequent in patients than controls were TRBV5-6, TRBV5-1 and TRBV20-1.

These receptors lack a known antigen. Unique molecular identifiers had been added to the TCR beta cDNA libraries. TCRdb analysed the PCR reads with MiXCR anew, one entry per CDR3 protein. The table lists roughly 540,000 distinct CDR3 sequences, around a third of them singletons. Sequenced sample: blood. These receptors were collected from a girl between 2 and 17 years old with multiple sclerosis.

This clonotype showed up many times. CDR3 residues: CASSPSAGDSYGYTF. The CDR3 DNA follows: TGTGCCAGCAGCCCTTCGGCGGGGGACAGCTATGGCTACACCTTC. This sequence joins TRBV7-3 and TRBJ1-2, with 7 bases fitting TRBD1. Trimming removed 5 bases from V and 4 bases from J; junction bases left unmatched: 10. CDR3 length equals 15 residues. Germline lookup yields CDR1 SGHTA and CDR2 FQGTGA.

The gene calls are TRBV21-1 and TRBJ1-2; TRBD1 is the table's D call and was not checked against the DNA. TRBV21-1 constitutes a pseudogene. CDR3 size: 13 residues. CDR3 amino acids: CASSKENGGGYTF. In DNA form, the CDR3 reads TGTGCCAGCAGCAAAGAAAATGGGGGGGGCTACACCTTC.

This clonotype showed up just a few times. The rearrangement joins TRBV7-2 to TRBJ1-2; 8 nucleotides match TRBD1. Germline lookup yields CDR1 SGHTA and CDR2 FQGNSA. V shed 5 bases, J shed 4 bases, and the junction held 9 bases outside the gene matches. CDR3 length: 15 amino acids. CDR3 region: CASSVGQGSRYGYTF. The CDR3 DNA reads TGTGCCAGCAGCGTCGGACAGGGATCCCGCTATGGCTACACCTTC.

This clonotype was recorded a few times. The chain carries TRBV7-3 and TRBJ1-2; D not resolved. Germline CDR1 SGHTA, CDR2 FQGTGA. Trimming took off 5 bases at V and 2 bases at J, with 9 bases between the two ends. This CDR3 is 13 amino acids long. The CDR3 loop is CASSPDKNYGYTF. The CDR3 DNA is TGTGCCAGCAGCCCCGACAAAAACTATGGCTACACCTTC.

The CDR3 region is CASSLLQTGELFF. CDR3 DNA: TGTGCCAGCAGTCTCCTTCAGACCGGGGAGCTGTTTTTT. The chain carries TRBV27 and TRBJ2-2; D is uncertain. Trimming removed 5 bases from V and 5 bases from J, with 9 bases in between. Germline V gives CDR1 MNHEY, CDR2 SMNVEV (reference sequence). The CDR3 contains 13 residues.

As DNA, the CDR3 is TGCAGCGTTGAAGAACAGTCGGGCACTGAAGCTTTCTTT. This gives the protein CSVEEQSGTEAFF. This rearrangement joins TRBV29-1 to TRBJ1-1; D is unclear. The germline V and J ends were trimmed by 0 bases and 4 bases, with 9 bases remaining between them. The CDR3 consists of 13 residues. Germline CDR1 is SQVTM and CDR2 is ANQGSEA.

This clonotype was seen more than once but under ten times. The chain has TRBV27 and TRBJ2-7; a weak D match, TRBD2 (5 bases). Germline-derived CDR1 and CDR2 are MNHEY and SMNVEV (reference sequence). Deletions cut 6 bases from V and 0 bases from J, with 9 bases between. This CDR3 spans 13 amino acids. CDR3 residues: CASRGASSYEQYF. Here the CDR3 DNA reads TGTGCCAGCAGGGGAGCCAGCTCCTACGAGCAGTACTTC.

This chain uses TRBV15 with TRBJ2-7; no clear D. CDR3 size: 13 residues. Trimming cost V 0 bases and J 6 bases, with 9 bases left between them. In germline, CDR1 is LNHNV, CDR2 YYDKDF (reference sequence). CDR3 sequence reads: CATSRDYQAEQYF. Written as DNA, the CDR3 is TGTGCCACCAGCAGAGATTATCAGGCCGAGCAGTACTTC.

The sample holds one count of this clonotype. This may be a read error, as it is one base from a much larger clone. This chain links TRBV10-3 with TRBJ2-5; D is uncertain. The V end lost 0 bases, the J end lost 11 bases, and 16 bases lay between the germline ends. This CDR3 is 14 amino acids long. CDR1 is ENHRY, CDR2 SYGVKD, per germline. CDR3 DNA sequence: TGTGCCATCAGTGAGTCTGTGGTTCCTAATGAGCAGTACTTC. Translation gives CAISESVVPNEQYF.

This chain uses TRBV6-2 or TRBV6-3 with TRBJ1-2; no definite D call. V was shortened by 4 bases and J by 8 bases, with 5 bases between the two germline ends. Germline CDR1 and CDR2: MNHEY and SVGEGT. This CDR3 is built from 10 residues. The CDR3 DNA sequence: TGTGCCAGCAGTTCTGACGGCTACACCTTC. Protein: CASSSDGYTF.

The chain carries TRBV7-9 and TRBJ2-5, with 7 bases fitting TRBD2. Per germline, CDR1 SEHNR and CDR2 FQNEAQ (reference sequence). The CDR3 extends over 16 amino acids. V lost 5 bases and J lost 1; bases outside the gene matches: 10. Here the CDR3 DNA reads TGTGCCAGCAGCGTTCTATTACTAGCGACCCAAGAGACCCAGTACTTC. Amino acid sequence: CASSVLLLATQETQYF.

This chain joins TRBV4-2 and TRBJ2-1; 8 positions agree with TRBD2. This CDR3 spans 16 amino acids. In germline, CDR1 is LGHNA, CDR2 YNFKEQ. V lost 0 bases to trimming and J lost 6 bases; unmatched junction nucleotides: 7. The CDR3 protein is CASSQEGRGGGNEQFF. The CDR3 DNA reads as TGTGCCAGCAGCCAAGAAGGACGGGGGGGAGGCAATGAGCAGTTCTTC.

The rearrangement joins TRBV6-5 to TRBJ1-2; no firm D call. The CDR3 totals 15 residues. Germline V gives CDR1 MNHEY, CDR2 SVGAGI. Trimming removed 0 bases from V and 6 bases from J, with 14 bases in between. In DNA form, the CDR3 reads TGTGCCAGCAGTTACTCGAACCCTTTGGAGAATGGCTACACCTTC. Its translation: CASSYSNPLENGYTF.

This rearrangement joins TRBV5-1 to TRBJ2-3; D remains unclear. Germline CDR1 is SGHRS and CDR2 is YFSETQ. V was shortened by 4 bases and J by 0 bases, with 12 bases between the two germline ends. The CDR3 consists of 15 residues. CDR3 sequence (DNA): TGCGCCAGCAGCCCACAGTTCACTAGCACAGATACGCAGTATTTT. The encoded protein is CASSPQFTSTDTQYF.

V and J are TRBV12-3 or TRBV12-4 and TRBJ2-7; tentative D call: TRBD1 (6 bases). The CDR3 length is 14 residues. V lost 8 bases, J lost 2 bases, and 16 bases lay in between. The CDR3 bases are TGTGCCAGCGCCAAAGGTTGGGGGCCCTACGAGCAGTACTTC. Translating it yields CASAKGWGPYEQYF.

The gene calls are TRBV6-1 and TRBJ2-2; tentative D call: TRBD2 (5 bases). CDR3 length: 17 amino acids. V was cut by 7 bases and J by 0 bases, with 18 bases left in between. Germline CDR1 reads MNHNS; CDR2 reads SASEGT. CDR3 sequence: CASNTGLDMTNTGELFF. The CDR3 nucleotides read TGTGCCAGCAACACCGGACTGGATATGACGAACACCGGGGAGCTGTTTTTT.

The rearrangement joins TRBV12-3 or TRBV12-4 to TRBJ1-6; D is undetermined. This CDR3 is built from 12 residues. Trimming removed 6 bases at V and 11 bases at J, with 11 bases between. The CDR3 here is CASSSSNAPLHF. As DNA, the CDR3 is TGTGCCAGCAGCAGCTCAAATGCACCCCTCCACTTT.

This clonotype appeared a few times. The chain recombines TRBV27 with TRBJ2-1; perhaps TRBD1 as D (5 bases). V was trimmed by 8 bases and J by 4 bases, leaving 18 bases between them. The germline CDR1 and CDR2 sequences are MNHEY and SMNVEV (reference sequence). The CDR3 sequence is 15 residues long. CDR3 in amino acids: CASGLGRGAYNEQFF. CDR3 DNA sequence: TGTGCCAGCGGCCTCGGAAGGGGTGCGTACAATGAGCAGTTCTTC.

This clonotype was observed a handful of times. The CDR3 DNA reads as TGCGCCAGCAGCTTGGCCCCCTTCGGCGGGGGGGGCTACAATGAGCAGTTCTTC. As protein: CASSLAPFGGGGYNEQFF. The chain is built from TRBV5-1 and TRBJ2-1, with 9 bases matching TRBD2. The germline V gene encodes CDR1 SGHRS and CDR2 YFSETQ. V was clipped by 0 bases and J by 3 bases; unmatched bases: 10. CDR3 length equals 18 residues.

The chain has TRBV6-6 and TRBJ1-4, with D possibly TRBD1 on 5 matching bases. This CDR3 has 15 residues. CDR1 is MNHNY, CDR2 SVGAGI, per germline (reference sequence). V was trimmed by 6 bases and J by 1 base, leaving 12 bases between them. CDR3 coding DNA: TGTGCCAGCAGCCCCGGGACGGTAACTAATGAAAAACTGTTTTTT. Its protein is CASSPGTVTNEKLFF.

This clonotype came up a few times. The rearrangement joins TRBV27 to TRBJ2-1, with 10 nucleotides matching TRBD2. The J segment lost 6 bases and the V segment lost 6 bases, leaving 8 bases of the junction unmatched. The CDR3 runs to 15 residues. Germline CDR1 reads MNHEY; CDR2 reads SMNVEV (reference sequence). Here the CDR3 reads CASRHQAGGPNEQFF. In DNA, the CDR3 is TGTGCCAGCAGACACCAAGCGGGGGGGCCCAATGAGCAGTTCTTC.